The 22 T cell receptor beta chains below come from one sample, sequenced in a study of cytomegalovirus exposure and HLA in healthy donors. With 60 Vbeta and 13 Jbeta primers, the PCR was carried out. The method was immunoSEQ multiplex PCR; TCRdb's version includes in-frame clones alone and lacks a portion of them. Of 180,000 or so clones listed, 82% were seen once; the top ten hold less than 2%. Material for sequencing was PBMCs. The origin of the receptors is a man aged 40-49 years in good health and CMV-seronegative.

The chain couples TRBV5-4 to TRBJ1-4, with 7 bases identical to TRBD1. This CDR3 has 17 residues. Germline CDR1 and CDR2: SGHNT and YYREEE (reference sequence). V lost 3 bases to trimming and J lost 0 bases; unmatched junction nucleotides: 8. CDR3 nucleotide sequence: TGTGCCAGCAGCTCTGGACAGGAACCTGCAACTAATGAAAAACTGTTTTTT. This gives the protein CASSSGQEPATNEKLFF.

The V call is TRBV27, the J call TRBJ2-1; a possible D gene is TRBD2 (5 bases). With 1 base removed from V and 5 bases from J, the gap between germline ends came to 24 bases. Germline V lookup: CDR1 MNHEY, CDR2 SMNVEV (reference sequence). CDR3 length: 19 amino acids. CDR3 bases: TGTGCCAGCAGTTTATACCCCGCAGGTTGGAGCGGAGCTAACAATGAGCAGTTCTTC. The encoded protein is CASSLYPAGWSGANNEQFF.

The chain links TRBV18 to TRBJ2-7; D is perhaps TRBD2 (5 bases). Trimming pared 5 bases from V and 1 base from J, leaving 12 bases between. The CDR3 length is 14 residues. CDR1 is KGHSH and CDR2 is LQKENI in the germline V gene. Here the CDR3 reads CASSVALDSYEQYF. CDR3 coding DNA: TGTGCCAGCTCAGTAGCGTTGGATTCCTACGAGCAGTACTTC.

The chain links TRBV14 to TRBJ2-4, with 11 bases matching TRBD2. The CDR3 is 15 residues long. V shed 2 bases, J shed 9 bases, and the junction held 6 bases outside the gene matches. From germline, CDR1 is SGHDN and CDR2 FVKESK. CDR3: CASSQSPLAGVIQYF. CDR3 nucleotides: TGTGCCAGCAGCCAATCTCCACTAGCGGGGGTCATTCAGTACTTC.

V and J are TRBV6-5 and TRBJ1-1; maybe TRBD1 (6 bases). The V and J ends lost 0 bases and 10 bases respectively, with 12 bases between them. The CDR3 totals 13 residues. In germline, CDR1 is MNHEY, CDR2 SVGAGI. CDR3 in amino acids: CASSYSTLGGAFF. Written as DNA, the CDR3 is TGTGCCAGCAGTTACTCGACCCTAGGGGGAGCTTTCTTT.

This clone was counted once. The CDR3: CASSRGQAGNTIYF. In nucleotides, the CDR3 is TGTGCCAGCAGCAGAGGGCAGGCGGGAAACACCATATATTTT. The rearrangement joins TRBV11-3 to TRBJ1-3; D unresolved. The CDR3 spans 14 residues. Trimming cost V 5 bases and J 4 bases, with 12 bases left between them. Germline-derived CDR1 and CDR2 are SGHNT and YENEEA.

This clone was seen a single time. The chain has TRBV28 and TRBJ2-3; possible D gene TRBD2, 6 bases. The CDR3 loop spans 15 amino acids. Germline V gene lookup returns CDR1 MDHEN and CDR2 SYDVKM. V gave up 3 bases and J gave up 2 bases, with 12 bases separating them. The CDR3 here is CASSFGGGDTDTQYF. The CDR3 bases are TGTGCCAGCAGTTTTGGTGGAGGGGACACAGATACGCAGTATTTT.

J is TRBJ1-6 and V is TRBV30; D gene uncertain. The CDR3 contains 15 residues. Trimming took off 5 bases at V and 6 bases at J, with 17 bases between the two ends. Germline V CDR1 and CDR2: GTSNPN, SVGIG (reference sequence). The chain's CDR3 is CAWHPDTYRNSPLHF. The DNA of the CDR3 is TGTGCCTGGCATCCAGACACCTACCGTAATTCACCCCTCCACTTT.

This clone was seen a few times. This chain joins TRBV11-3 and TRBJ1-1, with TRBD1 matching over 9 bases. CDR1 and CDR2 (germline): SGHNT, YENEEA. V was pared by 8 bases and J by 6 bases, with 7 bases of the junction left unmatched. There are 13 residues in the CDR3. The CDR3 DNA is TGTGCCAGCCGAGACAGGGGGGGAGCTGAAGCTTTCTTT. Translating gives CASRDRGGAEAFF.

The chain combines TRBV6-6 with TRBJ2-7; the D gene is possibly TRBD2 (5 bases). The V gene's germline CDR1 is MNHNY and CDR2 SVGAGI (reference sequence). Trimming took 0 bases from V and 2 from J, leaving 11 bases between them. The CDR3 is made up of 15 amino acids. The CDR3 reads CASSYSVAGPYEQYF. In DNA form, the CDR3 reads TGTGCCAGCAGTTACTCGGTTGCGGGTCCCTACGAGCAGTACTTC.

This clone was detected once. The chain employs TRBV7-2 and TRBJ2-6; maybe TRBD1 (6 bases). CDR3 length: 16 residues. CDR1 and CDR2 (germline): SGHTA, FQGNSA. V was pared by 5 bases and J by 4 bases, with 15 bases between. The CDR3 DNA reads as TGTGCCAGCAGCCCTAGTGGGGGCTCCGGGGCCAACGTCCTGACTTTC. Its protein is CASSPSGGSGANVLTF.

The CDR3 here is CASSEGGLAGPEQFF. CDR3 sequence (DNA): TGTGCCAGCAGTGAGGGAGGACTAGCGGGACCTGAGCAGTTCTTC. The chain is built from TRBV25-1 and TRBJ2-1, with 12 bases matching TRBD2. This CDR3 spans 15 amino acids. V gave up 3 bases and J gave up 9 bases; unmatched junction bases: 6. Per germline, CDR1 MGHDK and CDR2 SYGVNS.

The gene calls are TRBV5-4 and TRBJ2-5; D is ambiguous. Trimming cost V 0 bases and J 4 bases, with 4 bases left between them. Germline V gene data show CDR1 as SGHNT and CDR2 as YYREEE (reference sequence). There are 12 residues in the CDR3. CDR3 DNA: TGTGCCAGCAGCTTGGATCTAGAGACCCAGTACTTC. Translated: CASSLDLETQYF.

The rearrangement uses TRBV10-2 and TRBJ2-5; TRBD1 agrees at 8 bases. This CDR3 region has 14 residues. Losses at the gene ends were 9 bases for V and 5 bases for J; bases not matched to a gene: 11. Germline V gene sequence: CDR1 WSHSY, CDR2 SAAADI. The CDR3 here is CASRARTGRETQYF. In nucleotides, the CDR3 is TGCGCCAGTCGGGCGAGGACAGGGCGGGAGACCCAGTACTTC.

V is TRBV19 and J is TRBJ1-5, with a tentative D call TRBD1 (5 bases). V was clipped by 4 bases and J by 0 bases, with 13 bases between them. CDR1 is LNHDA, CDR2 SQIVND, per germline (reference sequence). The CDR3 totals 16 residues. Written as DNA, the CDR3 is TGTGCCAGTAGTACCCAGGGATTTCCTAGCAATCAGCCCCAGCATTTT. Translation: CASSTQGFPSNQPQHF. The variable domain in full, with the rest retrieved from reference TRBV19 and TRBJ1-5, is DGGITQSPKYLFRKEGQNVTLSCEQNLNHDAMYWYRQDPGQGLRLIYYSQIVNDFQKGDIAEGYSVSREKKESFPLTVTSAQKNPTAFYLCASSTQGFPSNQPQHFGDGTRLSIL.

V usage is TRBV5-1 and J usage is TRBJ2-2; no clear D. The CDR3 loop spans 14 amino acids. In germline, CDR1 is SGHRS, CDR2 YFSETQ. Trimming stripped 0 bases from V and 5 bases from J, with 8 bases between. The CDR3 DNA reads as TGCGCCAGCAGCTTGGAGACTCCAACCGGGGAGCTGTTTTTT. It translates to CASSLETPTGELFF.

The CDR3 sequence is CATDGGRTEAFF. The CDR3 DNA reads TGTGCCACCGACGGGGGGCGGACTGAAGCTTTCTTT. The chain uses TRBV28 and TRBJ1-1; D may be TRBD1 (6 bases). This CDR3 spans 12 amino acids. Between the trimmed V and J ends, which lost 10 bases and 5 bases, there was a span of 14 bases. Germline V gives CDR1 MDHEN, CDR2 SYDVKM.

The chain combines TRBV4-1 with TRBJ1-3; tentative D call: TRBD1 (6 bases). Germline loops: CDR1 MGHRA, CDR2 YSYEKL. The CDR3 has 19 amino acids. Trimming took 1 base from V and 0 from J, leaving 19 bases between them. This CDR3 is CASSQGRQGPLRSGNTIYF. CDR3 bases: TGCGCCAGCAGCCAAGGTCGTCAGGGGCCTTTACGCTCTGGAAACACCATATATTTT.

The chain carries TRBV12-1 and TRBJ1-6; the D call of TRBD1 is as the table states it, not checked on the DNA. TRBV12-1 is a recognized pseudogene. The CDR3 is 11 residues long. DNA for the CDR3: TGTGCCAGCGGCAGAAATTCACCCCTCCACTTT. Its translation: CASGRNSPLHF.

The chain combines TRBV6-1 with TRBJ2-5, with D possibly being TRBD1 (5 bases). The germline gives CDR1 MNHNS, CDR2 SASEGT. Trimming removed 7 bases from V and 3 bases from J, with 15 bases in between. There are 14 residues in the CDR3. CDR3 nucleotide sequence: TGTGCCAGCACCCCAGGGATCGGTGAAGAGACCCAGTACTTC. Translation: CASTPGIGEETQYF.

This rearrangement joins TRBV4-3 to TRBJ2-7; D might be TRBD1 (6 bases). Germline CDR1 reads LGHNA; CDR2 reads YSLEER. Between the trimmed V and J ends, which lost 0 bases and 0 bases, there was a span of 9 bases. The CDR3 covers 15 residues. The CDR3 spells CASSQEDRNSYEQYF. As DNA, the CDR3 is TGCGCCAGCAGCCAAGAGGACAGAAACTCCTACGAGCAGTACTTC.

This clone was picked up one time. This sequence joins TRBV19 and TRBJ1-1, with TRBD1 matching 7 bases. The V gene's germline CDR1 is LNHDA and CDR2 SQIVND (reference sequence). This CDR3 is built from 15 residues. Germline trimming cut 5 bases from V and 0 bases from J; bases unmatched to any gene: 6. This chain's CDR3 is CASSFQTGLNTEAFF. CDR3 nucleotides: TGTGCCAGTAGTTTCCAGACAGGGTTGAACACTGAAGCTTTCTTT.